The rows below give T cell receptor beta chains drawn from one sample of a study of Ad26.COV2.S vaccination and SARS-CoV-2 variants. Profiled with immunoSEQ multiplex PCR; TCRdb holds only in-frame clones, not every one. The sample includes around 370,000 clones, about 90% of them seen just once. The sequencing here drew on peripheral blood, taken after recovery from COVID-19. These receptors were taken from a human donor who had recovered from COVID-19. Each CDR3 is given with its conserved first and last residue. D genes are given only for firm matches. Size tells how often a clone was seen (once, few, many) or the class of an expanded clone, and some rows leave it out.

J gene	V gene	D gene	clone size	CDR3 DNA	CDR3 protein
TRBJ1-2	TRBV2	NA	NA	TGTGCCAGCAGTGAAACCCCAATTGCACGGTATGGCTACACCTTC	CASSETPIARYGYTF
TRBJ1-2	TRBV7-2	NA	NA	TGTGCCAGCAGCTTAGTCGCAGGTACTAACTATGGCTACACCTTC	CASSLVAGTNYGYTF
TRBJ2-6	TRBV15	TRBD2	few	TGTGCCACCAGCAGAGATGGGGAGGGTGCTGGGGCCAACGTCCTGACTTTC	CATSRDGEGAGANVLTF
TRBJ1-5	TRBV6-6	NA	NA	TGTGCCAGCAGGCCAGTCGGCAATCAGCCCCAGCATTTT	CASRPVGNQPQHF
TRBJ1-2	TRBV21-1	NA	NA	TGTGCCAGCAGCAAAGCCCACCGGGACAGGGAGGGGTATGGCTACACCTTC	CASSKAHRDREGYGYTF
TRBJ1-2	TRBV5-8	NA	NA	TGTGCCAGCAGCTCGGCAGCATACACCTTC	CASSSAAYTF
TRBJ2-7	TRBV27	TRBD1	NA	TGTGCCAGCAGTAGCGACAGGGTAGGCTACGAGCAGTACTTC	CASSSDRVGYEQYF
TRBJ2-7	TRBV7-8	NA	NA	TGTGCCAGCAGCTCTCCCGACAGCCCTTACGAGCAGTACTTC	CASSSPDSPYEQYF
TRBJ2-7	TRBV7-6	TRBD2	NA	TGTGCCAGCAGCTTAGGAGCGGGGGGTTCCTACGAGCAGTACTTC	CASSLGAGGSYEQYF
TRBJ2-3	TRBV5-6	NA	NA	TGTGCCAGCAGCACCGACACAGATACGCAGTATTTT	CASSTDTDTQYF
TRBJ1-4	TRBV19	NA	NA	TGTGCCAGTAGTCTTCGGACGGGACGGTTGGCTAATGAAAAACTGTTTTTT	CASSLRTGRLANEKLFF
TRBJ2-5	TRBV7-9	NA	NA	TGTGCCAGCAGCACTGGACGGGAAGAGACCCAGTACTTC	CASSTGREETQYF